The 15 T cell receptor beta chains given below trace back to one sample, sequenced in a study of blood T cell repertoires in COVID-19. Produced via immunoSEQ multiplex PCR; TCRdb's table is partial and in-frame only. The sample consists of about 75,000 clones, 60% to 85% of them appearing once. The sample taken for sequencing was peripheral blood. Every receptor here comes from a woman of 80 years or more with active or convalescent COVID-19.

The chain has TRBV6-2 or TRBV6-3 and TRBJ1-1, with 7 bases fitting TRBD1. Unmatched junction bases numbered 12, after V lost 4 bases and J lost 1 base. The CDR3 length is 17 residues. CDR1 is MNHEY, CDR2 SVGEGT, per germline. CDR3 amino acids: CASSFIADRVGNTEAFF. The CDR3 nucleotides read TGTGCCAGCAGTTTCATCGCTGACAGGGTCGGGAACACTGAAGCTTTCTTT.

In this sample, this clone turned up once. The chain has TRBV11-3 and TRBJ2-3; a weak D match, TRBD2 (5 bases). This CDR3 contains 17 residues. Germline V gene lookup returns CDR1 SGHNT and CDR2 YENEEA. V lost 2 bases to trimming and J lost 0 bases, with 15 bases between them. CDR3 coding DNA: TGTGCCAGCAGCTTAAGCGGTCGACTCGATAGCACAGATACGCAGTATTTT. Translating it yields CASSLSGRLDSTDTQYF.

This chain connects TRBV6-5 to TRBJ2-5; 10 bases align to TRBD2. This CDR3 is built from 16 residues. Germline V gene lookup returns CDR1 MNHEY and CDR2 SVGAGI. V lost 2 bases to trimming and J lost 4 bases; unmatched junction nucleotides: 7. The CDR3 coding sequence is TGTGCCAGCAGTTACGCCCTAGCGGGAGTGGGAGAGACCCAGTACTTC. It specifies CASSYALAGVGETQYF.

The chain carries TRBV6-1 and TRBJ1-2, with D perhaps matching TRBD1 (6 bases). This CDR3 has 15 amino acids. The germline V gene encodes CDR1 MNHNS and CDR2 SASEGT. With 1 base removed from V and 4 bases from J, the gap between germline ends came to 13 bases. CDR3: CASSEGSGAFYGYTF. For the CDR3, the DNA is TGTGCCAGCAGTGAAGGGTCAGGGGCCTTCTATGGCTACACCTTC.

CDR3 residues: CASSLGPGVWEQYF. Here the CDR3 DNA reads TGTGCCAGCAGCTTAGGACCGGGGGTCTGGGAGCAGTACTTC. This chain links TRBV7-2 with TRBJ2-7, with D maybe TRBD2 (6 bases). V was clipped by 1 base and J by 7 bases, with 14 bases between them. The CDR3 sequence is 14 residues long. Germline V lookup: CDR1 SGHTA, CDR2 FQGNSA. Full variable domain (remainder filled in from reference TRBV7-2 and TRBJ2-7): GAGVSQSPSNKVTEKGKDVELRCDPISGHTALYWYRQSLGQGLEFLIYFQGNSAPDKSGLPSDRFSAERTGGSVSTLTIQRTQQEDSAVYLCASSLGPGVWEQYFGPGTRLTVT.

The rearrangement links TRBV3-1 (or the pseudogene TRBV3-2) to TRBJ1-1; 7 nucleotides match TRBD1. Unmatched junction bases numbered 13, after V lost 3 bases and J lost 3 bases. This CDR3 region has 17 residues. Germline CDR1 LGHDT, CDR2 YNNKEL (reference sequence). The chain's CDR3 is CASSHLKQGLTDTEAFF. CDR3 DNA sequence: TGTGCCAGCAGCCACCTCAAACAGGGGTTAACGGACACTGAAGCTTTCTTT.

V is TRBV5-1 and J is TRBJ2-7; no reliable D call. The V gene's germline CDR1 is SGHRS and CDR2 YFSETQ. The CDR3 is 14 amino acids. V lost 1 base to trimming and J lost 1 base, with 9 bases between them. The chain's CDR3 is CASSLFQTSYEQYF. In DNA form, the CDR3 reads TGCGCCAGCAGCTTGTTTCAGACATCCTACGAGCAGTACTTC.

The chain is built from TRBV4-3 and TRBJ2-7; 9 nucleotides agree with TRBD1. This CDR3 is built from 14 residues. The germline V gene has CDR1 LGHNA and CDR2 YSLEER. The V gene end was trimmed by 3 bases and the J gene end by 3 bases; junction bases not matched to a gene: 3. Written as DNA, the CDR3 is TGCGCCAGCAGCCAGGCGGACAGGGGCTACGAGCAGTACTTC. Residues: CASSQADRGYEQYF.

The chain employs TRBV6-2 or TRBV6-3 and TRBJ2-1; 8 nucleotides match TRBD2. After removal of 2 bases from V and 5 bases from J, the junction contained 5 bases not matched to a gene. Germline CDR1 reads MNHEY; CDR2 reads SVGEGT. The CDR3 runs to 15 residues. CDR3 region: CASSYGAGGNNEQFF. The DNA for the CDR3 is TGTGCCAGCAGTTACGGGGCGGGAGGTAACAATGAGCAGTTCTTC.

V usage is TRBV2 and J usage is TRBJ2-7; possible D gene TRBD1, 5 bases. CDR3 length equals 15 residues. CDR1 SNHLY and CDR2 FYNNEI come from the germline V gene. Trimming cost V 3 bases and J 6 bases, with 18 bases left between them. Here the CDR3 reads CASSDWLGAPFEQYF. CDR3 sequence (DNA): TGTGCCAGCAGTGACTGGCTAGGGGCCCCGTTCGAGCAGTACTTC.

The chain uses TRBV25-1 and TRBJ2-1; D may be TRBD1 (6 bases). The CDR3 consists of 16 residues. Trimming removed 7 bases from V and 4 bases from J, with 20 bases in between. Germline V gives CDR1 MGHDK, CDR2 SYGVNS. The CDR3 is CASTHRVRGLYNEQFF. The CDR3 region has the DNA TGTGCCAGCACCCACAGGGTGAGAGGGCTATACAATGAGCAGTTCTTC. The complete variable domain, with remaining parts taken from reference TRBV25-1 and TRBJ2-1, reads EADIYQTPRYLVIGTGKKITLECSQTMGHDKMYWYQQDPGMELHLIHYSYGVNSTEKGDLSSESTVSRIRTEHFPLTLESARPSHTSQYLCASTHRVRGLYNEQFFGPGTRLTVL.

The chain couples TRBV3-1 (or the pseudogene TRBV3-2) to TRBJ1-4; D is undetermined. Trimming pared 7 bases from V and 0 bases from J, leaving 12 bases between. This CDR3 spans 15 amino acids. Germline loops: CDR1 LGHDT, CDR2 YNNKEL (reference sequence). The CDR3 region is CASTRRESTNEKLFF. The CDR3 nucleotides read TGTGCCAGCACTCGGCGGGAGTCAACTAATGAAAAACTGTTTTTT.

This chain links TRBV7-9 with TRBJ1-1, with TRBD1 matching 7 bases. With V trimmed by 0 bases and J by 3 bases, 7 bases remained unmatched. The germline V gene has CDR1 SEHNR and CDR2 FQNEAQ (reference sequence). This CDR3 region has 16 residues. CDR3 in amino acids: CASSLATGEWYTEAFF. In DNA, the CDR3 is TGTGCCAGCAGCTTAGCTACAGGGGAATGGTACACTGAAGCTTTCTTT.

The rearrangement links TRBV6-5 to TRBJ1-6; 7 positions match TRBD1. The ends lost 6 bases at V and 7 bases at J; junction bases unmatched: 6. This CDR3 is built from 14 residues. CDR1 is MNHEY, CDR2 SVGAGI, per germline. The CDR3 region has the DNA TGTGCCAGCAGCTCCGGGACAGCAAATTCACCCCTCCACTTT. It encodes CASSSGTANSPLHF.

The rearrangement joins TRBV7-9 to TRBJ2-7; unclear D gene. The germline V and J ends were trimmed by 1 base and 0 bases, with 4 bases remaining between them. Germline V CDR1 and CDR2: SEHNR, FQNEAQ (reference sequence). The CDR3 runs to 13 residues. This CDR3 reads CASSLESSYEQYF. The CDR3 nucleotides read TGTGCCAGCAGCTTAGAGAGCTCCTACGAGCAGTACTTC.